The 10 T cell receptor beta chains below all came from one sample that was sequenced in a study. TCRdb recomputed calls from the RT-PCR reads with MiXCR, one row per CDR3 protein. The sample records about 680,000 distinct CDR3 sequences, 12% to 15% being singletons. The sequenced material came from memory CD4+ T cells from blood. Every receptor here comes from a female donor in good health, serving as a healthy control.

This clonotype appeared a few times. This chain joins TRBV12-3 or TRBV12-4 and TRBJ1-5; a possible D gene is TRBD1 (5 bases). Deletions cut 7 bases from V and 9 bases from J, with 16 bases between. The length of the CDR3 is 13 residues. CDR3 bases: TGTGCCAGCACCTCCCCAGGGCTCGGGCCCCAGCATTTT. Amino acids: CASTSPGLGPQHF.

This clonotype was seen more than once but under ten times. This chain connects TRBV27 to TRBJ2-3; no reliable D call. V shed 2 bases and J shed 7 bases, with 10 bases lying between them. Germline V gene sequence: CDR1 MNHEY, CDR2 SMNVEV (reference sequence). CDR3 length: 13 amino acids. CDR3 in amino acids: CASSLMTSNTQYF. CDR3 DNA: TGTGCCAGCAGTTTAATGACTTCTAATACGCAGTATTTT.

This clonotype has only one observation. The V gene is TRBV5-4, the J gene TRBJ2-1, with 7 bases lining up with TRBD2. The ends lost 6 bases at V and 0 bases at J; junction bases unmatched: 6. The CDR3 runs to 15 residues. Germline V gives CDR1 SGHNT, CDR2 YYREEE (reference sequence). In DNA form, the CDR3 reads TGTGCCAGCACCCTATCTAGCGGCTCCTACAATGAGCAGTTCTTC. It codes for CASTLSSGSYNEQFF.

This clonotype was detected many times. J is TRBJ2-3 and V is TRBV6-5, with D tentatively TRBD1 (6 bases). Per germline, CDR1 MNHEY and CDR2 SVGAGI. V was cut by 4 bases and J by 0 bases, with 17 bases left in between. The CDR3 contains 17 residues. The CDR3 nucleotides are TGTGCCAGCAGTTCGGAACGGGAAGGGGGTAGCACAGATACGCAGTATTTT. Amino acid sequence: CASSSEREGGSTDTQYF.

The chain combines TRBV14 with TRBJ2-5; no reliable D call. Deletions cut 0 bases from V and 4 bases from J, with 9 bases between. The CDR3 totals 14 residues. Looked up from germline, CDR1 is SGHDN and CDR2 is FVKESK. For the CDR3, the DNA is TGTGCCAGCAGCCAAGATCCCTTCTCAGAGACCCAGTACTTC. Residues: CASSQDPFSETQYF.

This clonotype was detected many times. The V call is TRBV5-1, the J call TRBJ2-7; 10 nucleotides line up with TRBD2. Germline trimming cut 2 bases from V and 7 bases from J; bases unmatched to any gene: 9. Germline V CDR1 and CDR2: SGHRS, YFSETQ. The CDR3 extends over 15 amino acids. The CDR3 region is CASSLVASGSLEQYF. DNA of the CDR3: TGCGCCAGCAGCTTAGTCGCTAGCGGGAGTTTGGAGCAGTACTTC.

This clonotype was counted between two and nine times. The junction departs from the called germline gene at one end, perhaps through a read error. The chain couples TRBV7-7 to TRBJ2-4; no clear D gene. CDR3 size: 11 residues. Looked up from germline, CDR1 is SSHAT and CDR2 is FNYEAQ (reference sequence). The CDR3 here is CASSLARIQYF. CDR3 nucleotides: TGTGCTAGCAGCTTAGCTAGGATTCAGTACTTC.

The table lists this clonotype with a few counts. The J gene is TRBJ1-2, the V gene TRBV12-3 or TRBV12-4; no firm D call. This CDR3 is built from 14 residues. Trimming pared 3 bases from V and 4 bases from J, leaving 12 bases between. The CDR3 loop is CASSLLNRFYGYTF. For the CDR3, the DNA is TGTGCCAGCAGTTTGCTGAACAGATTCTATGGCTACACCTTC.

The gene calls are TRBV11-2 and TRBJ1-2, with a weak D call TRBD1 (5 bases). The CDR3 is 15 residues long. The V gene's germline CDR1 is SGHAT and CDR2 FQNNGV. Between the trimmed V and J ends, which lost 5 bases and 2 bases, there was a span of 15 bases. CDR3 DNA: TGTGCCAGCAGCCCGGGTATTGGGGGGAACTATGGCTACACCTTC. Translating it yields CASSPGIGGNYGYTF.

The genes are TRBV23-1 and TRBJ2-1, with a possible D match to TRBD1 (5 bases). TRBV23-1 is given ORF status, its function remaining uncertain. The CDR3 totals 17 residues. V lost 0 bases to trimming and J lost 7 bases, with 19 bases between them. In DNA, the CDR3 is TGCGCCAGCAGTCAATCGGTTGCAGGGTATCGTGGGAATGAGCAGTTCTTC. Translating gives CASSQSVAGYRGNEQFF.